The rows below give T cell receptor beta chains drawn from one sample of a study of somatic mutations in cytotoxic T cells in rheumatoid arthritis. Assay used: immunoSEQ multiplex PCR; TCRdb lists only in-frame clones, some missing. This sample has roughly 9,800 clones, with about 90% found just once. Sequencing was carried out using CD8+ T cells sorted from blood. The source is a woman under 30 with rheumatoid arthritis. Both conserved end residues are trimmed from each CDR3.

j_call: TRBJ2-5; v_call: TRBV27; cdr3_length: 13; cdr3_aa: ASAVFSGGQETQY
j_call: TRBJ2-7; v_call: TRBV5-3; cdr3_length: 12; cdr3_aa: ARSLALAGGEQY
j_call: TRBJ2-1; v_call: TRBV10-1; cdr3_length: 13; cdr3_aa: ASRDPGGPRDEQF
j_call: TRBJ2-1; v_call: TRBV11-3; cdr3_length: 14; cdr3_aa: ASSPGAGYSYNEQF
j_call: TRBJ2-5; v_call: TRBV4-1; cdr3_length: 11; cdr3_aa: ASSQDTIETQY
j_call: TRBJ2-5; v_call: TRBV19; cdr3_length: 15; cdr3_aa: ASSIGRAGTDQETQY
j_call: TRBJ2-7; v_call: TRBV27; cdr3_length: 12; cdr3_aa: ASSWGQGSWEQY
j_call: TRBJ2-3; v_call: TRBV9; cdr3_length: 12; cdr3_aa: ASSASGSTDTQY
j_call: TRBJ2-7; v_call: TRBV7-9; cdr3_length: 13; cdr3_aa: ASSLQAGVAREQY
j_call: TRBJ2-5; v_call: TRBV10-3; cdr3_length: 12; cdr3_aa: ATRLAGRAETQY
j_call: TRBJ2-7; v_call: TRBV4-3; cdr3_length: 12; cdr3_aa: ASSPRTGTYEQY
j_call: TRBJ2-3; v_call: TRBV28; cdr3_length: 9; cdr3_aa: ASSYGDLQY
j_call: TRBJ2-7; v_call: TRBV28; cdr3_length: 11; cdr3_aa: ASKSGAAYEQY
j_call: TRBJ1-1; v_call: TRBV6-5; cdr3_length: 12; cdr3_aa: ASQSGGGNTEAF
j_call: TRBJ1-1; v_call: TRBV28; cdr3_length: 11; cdr3_aa: ASSLRWSTEAF
j_call: TRBJ2-5; v_call: TRBV7-3; cdr3_length: 11; cdr3_aa: ASMAPGQETQY
j_call: TRBJ2-7; v_call: TRBV25-1; cdr3_length: 14; cdr3_aa: ASSELSGTETYEQY
j_call: TRBJ2-7; v_call: TRBV6-5; cdr3_length: 13; cdr3_aa: ASSAGTSVAYEQY
j_call: TRBJ2-1; v_call: TRBV9; cdr3_length: 15; cdr3_aa: ASSVDPSAAWGNEQF
j_call: TRBJ1-1; v_call: TRBV5-1; cdr3_length: 15; cdr3_aa: ASSPVSGTGGITEAF